This T cell receptor (beta chain) was identified in a study of PD-L1 blockade in urothelial cancer. Sequencing used immunoSEQ multiplex PCR; TCRdb keeps in-frame clones, though not all of them. Of around 80,000 clones listed, approximately 86% are singletons. The TCR was taken from a woman in her 70s with urothelial cancer. The sequencing used PBMCs, collected around atezolizumab (anti-PD-L1) treatment.

The CDR3: CASRDGLTSGNTIYF. In DNA form, the CDR3 reads TGCGCCAGCAGAGACGGACTGACCTCTGGAAACACCATATATTTT. The chain links TRBV5-1 to TRBJ1-3; D unclear. The V gene lost 5 bases and the J gene lost 0 bases, with 12 bases spanning the gap. Per the germline V gene, CDR1 is SGHRS and CDR2 is YFSETQ. The CDR3 runs 15 residues.